This T cell receptor beta chain was captured in a study of CD8 T cells in Susac syndrome. Each multiple sclerosis control was a treatment-naive patient with relapsing-remitting disease that was either stable or active. General observations from the study: A relatively small number of individuals underwent TCR sequencing and HLA analysis.

To note about this clonotype: Its cognate antigen is unknown.

The RNA, about 0.5 to 1 ug, was put through reverse transcription using random hexamers. By means of immunoSEQ multiplex PCR, TCR beta CDR3 spanning 54 Vbeta and 13 Jbeta underwent amplification. TCRdb redid the calling of the immunoSEQ multiplex PCR reads with MiXCR, one entry per CDR3 protein. Here the sample spans approximately 160,000 distinct CDR3 sequences, approximately 95% being singletons. The length of the CDR3 is 12 residues. With 6 bases removed from V and 5 bases from J, the gap between germline ends came to 11 bases. Germline V lookup: CDR1 MNHEY, CDR2 SVGEGT. The chain employs TRBV6-2 or TRBV6-3 and TRBJ2-7, with D hard to call. The TCR originated in a human donor with multiple sclerosis. Sample: CD4+ T cells from PBMCs. The CDR3: CASSLPRDEQYF. The CDR3 bases are TGTGCCAGCAGCCTGCCTAGGGACGAGCAGTACTTC.